This is a list of T cell receptor beta chains from one sample in a study of shared clonotypes between healthy human individuals. Libraries were prepared by immunoSEQ multiplex PCR; TCRdb keeps only in-frame clonotypes and omits some of them. This sample carries about 2 million clones, just under 95% of them seen once, and the ten largest clones take roughly 1%. The material sequenced was naive CD8+ T cells sorted from blood. The receptors here all came from a man between 18 and 35 years old in good health. CDR3s include the opening cysteine and the closing phenylalanine or tryptophan. The D gene is left open where the match is weak. A clone size is listed for some rows: how often the clone was seen (once, few, many), or a class if it is expanded.

d_call,clone_size,v_call,j_call,cdr3_aa,cdr3_nt
TRBD1,-,TRBV19,TRBJ1-2,CASSRDRESDYGYTF,TGTGCCAGTAGTAGGGACAGGGAATCGGACTATGGCTACACCTTC
-,-,TRBV7-9,TRBJ1-2,CASSPRLYSNYGYTF,TGTGCCAGCAGCCCCCGTTTATACTCTAACTATGGCTACACCTTC
-,-,TRBV27,TRBJ1-1,CASSLTGLQYGAFF,TGTGCCAGCAGCCTTACGGGACTCCAATACGGGGCTTTCTTT
-,-,TRBV7-9,TRBJ2-5,CASSLGTDIGVETQYF,TGTGCCAGCAGCTTAGGGACCGACATTGGTGTCGAGACCCAGTACTTC
-,-,TRBV5-1,TRBJ2-7,CASSLLSSYEQYF,TGCGCCAGCAGCTTGCTCAGCTCCTACGAGCAGTACTTC
TRBD1,once,TRBV7-9,TRBJ2-7,CASSLGHATGGYEQYF,TGTGCCAGCAGCTTAGGTCACGCGACAGGGGGCTACGAGCAGTACTTC
-,-,TRBV4-1,TRBJ2-7,CASSQPGLSSEQYF,TGCGCCAGCAGCCAACCAGGTTTATCGTCCGAGCAGTACTTC
-,-,TRBV6-1,TRBJ2-7,CASRLRGTEQYF,TGTGCCAGCAGGCTCAGGGGAACCGAGCAGTACTTC
TRBD1,-,TRBV5-4,TRBJ2-3,CASSRGQEDTQYF,TGTGCCAGCAGCAGGGGACAGGAAGATACGCAGTATTTT
-,-,TRBV13,TRBJ2-3,CASSFAGDTQYF,TGTGCCAGCAGCTTCGCCGGTGATACGCAGTATTTT
-,once,TRBV30,TRBJ2-7,CAWNARGGGSYEQYF,TGTGCCTGGAACGCGCGGGGAGGAGGATCCTACGAGCAGTACTTC
TRBD1,-,TRBV27,TRBJ2-3,CASSSRDRSTDTQYF,TGTGCCAGCAGTTCCCGGGACAGGAGCACAGATACGCAGTATTTT
-,-,TRBV4-1,TRBJ2-7,CASRPKHGGSYEQYF,TGCGCCAGCAGACCCAAACATGGGGGTAGCTACGAGCAGTACTTC
-,-,TRBV27,TRBJ1-1,CASSLDGVMNTEAFF,TGTGCCAGCAGTTTAGATGGGGTGATGAACACTGAAGCTTTCTTT
-,-,TRBV27,TRBJ1-2,CASSFNRETDGYTF,TGTGCCAGCAGTTTCAACAGGGAGACGGATGGCTACACCTTC
TRBD1,-,TRBV6-6,TRBJ1-6,CASSSDRVGSPLHF,TGTGCCAGCAGTTCAGACAGGGTAGGCTCACCCCTCCACTTT
-,-,TRBV7-9,TRBJ1-3,CASSLVGFSGNTIYF,TGTGCCAGCAGCTTAGTAGGGTTCTCTGGAAACACCATATATTTT
-,-,TRBV6-5,TRBJ2-7,CASSPSGGGPEQYF,TGTGCCAGCAGTCCCTCCGGGGGCGGCCCCGAGCAGTACTTC
-,once,TRBV27,TRBJ2-7,CASGQFPGQGYEQYF,TGTGCCAGCGGCCAGTTCCCTGGCCAGGGCTACGAGCAGTACTTC
-,-,TRBV19,TRBJ1-1,CASSFFLNTEAFF,TGTGCCAGTAGTTTCTTCTTGAACACTGAAGCTTTCTTT
TRBD1,-,TRBV6-5,TRBJ1-4,CASSPTGGIEKLFF,TGTGCCAGCAGCCCGACAGGGGGCATTGAAAAACTGTTTTTT
TRBD1,-,TRBV28,TRBJ2-7,CASSSDRGSPEQYF,TGTGCCAGCAGTTCCGACAGGGGATCCCCCGAGCAGTACTTC
TRBD1,once,TRBV7-2,TRBJ1-2,CASSLGGQAYGYTF,TGTGCCAGCAGCTTAGGGGGACAGGCCTATGGCTACACCTTC
-,-,TRBV9,TRBJ2-7,CASSVGVGEETYEQYF,TGTGCCAGCAGCGTAGGAGTGGGAGAAGAGACCTACGAGCAGTACTTC
-,-,TRBV11-2,TRBJ2-3,CASSFEISGLTDTQYF,TGTGCCAGCAGCTTTGAGATTAGCGGCCTCACAGATACGCAGTATTTT
TRBD2,-,TRBV28,TRBJ2-7,CASMTSGGPSYEQYF,TGTGCCAGCATGACTAGCGGGGGGCCCTCCTACGAGCAGTACTTC
TRBD2,-,TRBV5-6,TRBJ2-7,CAPRGGSPYEQYF,TGTGCCCCTCGGGGGGGGTCCCCTTACGAGCAGTACTTC
-,-,TRBV7-6,TRBJ2-7,CASSLGRDTKNYEQYF,TGTGCCAGCAGCTTGGGCCGGGACACTAAAAACTACGAGCAGTACTTC
-,-,TRBV7-9,TRBJ2-6,CASSSPLDGMSGANVLTF,TGTGCCAGCAGCTCCCCCTTAGACGGAATGAGTGGGGCCAACGTCCTGACTTTC
-,-,TRBV5-1,TRBJ2-3,CASSYESGFTDTQYF,TGCGCCAGCAGCTACGAATCCGGGTTCACAGATACGCAGTATTTT
TRBD1,-,TRBV4-1,TRBJ1-6,CASSQVQGEGSPLHF,TGCGCCAGCAGCCAAGTACAGGGGGAGGGTTCACCCCTCCACTTT
-,-,TRBV5-6,TRBJ1-2,CASSLDRTAYGYTF,TGTGCCAGCAGCTTGGATCGGACAGCCTATGGCTACACCTTC
-,-,TRBV10-1,TRBJ2-2,CASSEYRGLNTGELFF,TGCGCCAGCAGTGAGTATCGAGGTCTCAACACCGGGGAGCTGTTTTTT
-,-,TRBV2,TRBJ2-5,CASGEERETQYF,TGTGCCAGCGGGGAAGAACGGGAGACCCAGTACTTC
TRBD1,-,TRBV4-1,TRBJ1-1,CASSQGQGEAFF,TGCGCCAGCAGCCAAGGACAGGGTGAAGCTTTCTTT
TRBD1,-,TRBV28,TRBJ1-5,CASSDRDRGRAQHF,TGTGCCAGCAGTGACCGGGACAGGGGAAGGGCCCAGCATTTT
-,-,TRBV5-1,TRBJ2-7,CASSLDASYEQYF,TGCGCCAGCAGCTTGGACGCTTCCTACGAGCAGTACTTC
-,-,TRBV5-4,TRBJ2-7,CASSGGTGQYF,TGTGCCAGCAGTGGAGGGACGGGGCAGTACTTC
-,-,TRBV5-1,TRBJ1-1,CASSPRDVNTEAFF,TGCGCCAGCAGCCCGCGGGATGTTAACACTGAAGCTTTCTTT
-,-,TRBV25-1,TRBJ2-5,CASSEPRTQETQYF,TGTGCCAGCAGTGAACCTAGGACCCAAGAGACCCAGTACTTC
TRBD2,-,TRBV15,TRBJ2-4,CATSEGAGGPDIQYF,TGTGCCACCAGCGAAGGAGCGGGGGGGCCTGACATTCAGTACTTC
-,-,TRBV4-1,TRBJ2-7,CASSRGLDGEQYF,TGCGCCAGCAGCCGGGGTTTGGACGGCGAGCAGTACTTC
-,-,TRBV5-1,TRBJ2-1,CASRREGPYNEQFF,TGCGCCAGCAGGAGAGAGGGGCCCTACAATGAGCAGTTCTTC
-,once,TRBV29-1,TRBJ2-7,CSVQTGTLGDEQYF,TGCAGCGTTCAAACAGGGACCTTGGGGGACGAGCAGTACTTC
TRBD2,-,TRBV5-1,TRBJ2-1,CASSLVLAGGLSSYNEQFF,TGCGCCAGCAGCTTGGTACTAGCGGGAGGCCTGAGCTCCTACAATGAGCAGTTCTTC
-,-,TRBV14,TRBJ1-4,CASSQARGWANEKLFF,TGTGCCAGCAGCCAAGCCAGGGGCTGGGCTAATGAAAAACTGTTTTTT
TRBD1,-,TRBV11-2,TRBJ1-3,CASSTGTVSGNTIYF,TGTGCCAGCAGTACCGGGACAGTCTCTGGAAACACCATATATTTT
-,-,TRBV10-3,TRBJ2-7,CAISESLPYEQYF,TGTGCCATCAGTGAGTCGCTCCCCTACGAGCAGTACTTC
-,-,TRBV30,TRBJ1-1,CAWSPGATEAFF,TGTGCCTGGAGCCCGGGGGCCACTGAAGCTTTCTTT
-,-,TRBV19,TRBJ2-7,CASSIRDSYEQYF,TGTGCCAGTAGTATCAGAGACTCCTACGAGCAGTACTTC
-,-,TRBV4-1,TRBJ1-5,CASSQRLGERAQHF,TGCGCCAGCAGCCAACGCCTCGGGGAGCGAGCCCAGCATTTT
-,-,TRBV28,TRBJ2-1,CASSTRQDPYNEQFF,TGTGCCAGCAGTACCAGACAGGACCCCTACAATGAGCAGTTCTTC
TRBD2,-,TRBV4-3,TRBJ2-1,CASSQEWGGSYEQFF,TGCGCCAGCAGCCAAGAGTGGGGCGGGAGCTATGAGCAGTTCTTC
-,-,TRBV7-2,TRBJ2-3,CASSLYPRVTDTQYF,TGTGCCAGCAGCTTATACCCCCGGGTGACGGATACGCAGTATTTT
TRBD1,-,TRBV27,TRBJ2-7,CASSLKQGVYEQYF,TGTGCCAGCAGTTTAAAACAGGGGGTCTACGAGCAGTACTTC
TRBD2,-,TRBV5-1,TRBJ2-1,CASSSGLAGVGNEQFF,TGCGCCAGCAGCTCGGGACTAGCGGGAGTCGGAAATGAGCAGTTCTTC
-,-,TRBV27,TRBJ1-5,CASRPKPAVNQPQHF,TGTGCCAGCAGACCAAAACCGGCAGTGAATCAGCCCCAGCATTTT
-,-,TRBV13,TRBJ1-1,CASSARQARRSEAFF,TGTGCCAGCAGCGCCCGACAGGCCAGGCGCTCTGAAGCTTTCTTT
TRBD2,-,TRBV6-5,TRBJ2-7,CASKAGTSGYEQYF,TGTGCCAGCAAAGCCGGGACTAGCGGGTACGAGCAGTACTTC